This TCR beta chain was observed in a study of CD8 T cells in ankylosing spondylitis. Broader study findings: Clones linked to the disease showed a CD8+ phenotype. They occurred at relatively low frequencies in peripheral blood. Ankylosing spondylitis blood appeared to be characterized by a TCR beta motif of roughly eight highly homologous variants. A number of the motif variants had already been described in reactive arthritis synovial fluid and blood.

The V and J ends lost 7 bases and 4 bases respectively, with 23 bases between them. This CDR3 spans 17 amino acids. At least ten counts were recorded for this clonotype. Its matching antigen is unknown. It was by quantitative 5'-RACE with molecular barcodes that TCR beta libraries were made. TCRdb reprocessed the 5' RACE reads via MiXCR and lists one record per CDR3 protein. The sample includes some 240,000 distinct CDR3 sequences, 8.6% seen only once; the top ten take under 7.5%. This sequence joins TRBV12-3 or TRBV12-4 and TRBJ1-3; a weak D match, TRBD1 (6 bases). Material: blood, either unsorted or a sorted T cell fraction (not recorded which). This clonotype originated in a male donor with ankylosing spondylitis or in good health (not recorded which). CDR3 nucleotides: TGTGCCAGCAAATCGGTCTCCGGTACAGGGAGAGGAAACACCATATATTTT. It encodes CASKSVSGTGRGNTIYF.